Listed here are 28 T cell receptor beta chains from one sample, sequenced in a study of blood T cell repertoires in COVID-19. Profiling relied on immunoSEQ multiplex PCR, and the TCRdb table lists in-frame clones only, not all of them. The sample records 200,000 to 250,000 clones, nearly 90% being singletons. The sequenced sample consisted of PBMCs or T cells enriched from blood (not recorded which). The origin of the receptors is a man in his thirties or forties who had been exposed to COVID-19.

This clone was detected ten times or more. The V and J genes are TRBV18 and TRBJ2-1, with 9 nucleotides matching TRBD2. Losses at the gene ends were 5 bases for V and 9 bases for J; bases not matched to a gene: 17. Germline V CDR1 and CDR2: KGHSH, LQKENI. This CDR3 region has 17 residues. The CDR3: CASSVERGVLRPFEQFF. The CDR3 DNA reads as TGTGCCAGCTCAGTCGAGCGGGGGGTCCTCAGGCCCTTTGAGCAGTTCTTC.

The chain couples TRBV12-3 or TRBV12-4 to TRBJ2-3; D is perhaps TRBD2 (5 bases). V dropped 2 bases and J dropped 3 bases, with 6 bases sitting between them. CDR3 size: 13 residues. The CDR3 region has the DNA TGTGCCAGCAGTTTATCGGGAACAGATACGCAGTATTTT. It encodes CASSLSGTDTQYF.

The gene calls are TRBV29-1 and TRBJ1-5, with 7 bases that match TRBD1. V trimming: 5 bases; J trimming: 1 base; junction bases outside the gene matches: 5. This CDR3 spans 14 amino acids. The germline gives CDR1 SQVTM, CDR2 ANQGSEA. The CDR3, as DNA: TGCAGCGTTCTCAGACAGGGCAGCAATCAGCCCCAGCATTTT. The encoded protein is CSVLRQGSNQPQHF. The complete variable domain, with remaining parts taken from reference TRBV29-1 and TRBJ1-5, reads SAVISQKPSRDICQRGTSLTIQCQVDSQVTMMFWYRQQPGQSLTLIATANQGSEATYESGFVIDKFPISRPNLTFSTLTVSNMSPEDSSIYLCSVLRQGSNQPQHFGDGTRLSIL.

This clone was seen a single time. The CDR3 sequence: CARSGQSTDTQYF. Written as DNA, the CDR3 is TGTGCCAGATCGGGACAGAGCACAGATACGCAGTATTTT. This chain joins TRBV19 and TRBJ2-3, with 7 bases that match TRBD1. The junction had 3 bases not matched to a gene; V was cut back by 9 bases and J by 0 bases. The CDR3 runs 13 residues. The germline V gene encodes CDR1 LNHDA and CDR2 SQIVND (reference sequence).

The chain recombines TRBV6-2 or TRBV6-3 with TRBJ2-2; 8 bases match TRBD2. The germline CDR1 and CDR2 sequences are MNHEY and SVGEGT. The V and J ends lost 2 bases and 8 bases, in that order; junction bases with no gene match: 4. This CDR3 has 14 amino acids. The CDR3 protein is CASSYGTSGGELFF. The CDR3 bases are TGTGCCAGCAGTTACGGGACTAGTGGTGGGGAGCTGTTTTTT.

The chain couples TRBV7-9 to TRBJ2-5, with a weak D call TRBD2 (5 bases). Trimming removed 7 bases from V and 0 bases from J, with 15 bases in between. CDR3 size: 15 residues. CDR1 is SEHNR, CDR2 FQNEAQ, per germline (reference sequence). CDR3 nucleotide sequence: TGTGCCAGCACCGGATCCTGGGAGTACCAAGAGACCCAGTACTTC. Its protein is CASTGSWEYQETQYF.

The rearrangement joins TRBV9 to TRBJ2-7, with TRBD1 matching over 8 bases. Germline lookup yields CDR1 SGDLS and CDR2 YYNGEE. V gave up 0 bases and J gave up 1 base; unmatched junction bases: 12. CDR3 size: 18 residues. The DNA of the CDR3 is TGTGCCAGCAGCGTAGGAGATTTCGGGACAGGATTTTCCTACGAGCAGTACTTC. Amino acids: CASSVGDFGTGFSYEQYF.

The rearrangement joins TRBV6-1 to TRBJ1-5; TRBD1 might be the D (5 bases). Germline CDR1 and CDR2: MNHNS and SASEGT. The germline V and J ends were trimmed by 1 base and 6 bases, with 13 bases remaining between them. The CDR3 extends over 15 amino acids. The CDR3 DNA sequence: TGTGCCAGCAGTGAAGGGACATCGCTAGGTCAGCCCCAGCATTTT. Translated, it gives CASSEGTSLGQPQHF.

This chain uses TRBV6-1 with TRBJ2-6; D remains ambiguous. The CDR3 totals 14 residues. V lost 3 bases, J lost 2 bases, and 5 bases lay in between. Per the germline V gene, CDR1 is MNHNS and CDR2 is SASEGT. The chain's CDR3 is CASSDPTGANVLTF. The CDR3 DNA reads as TGTGCCAGCAGTGACCCAACTGGGGCCAACGTCCTGACTTTC.

This chain connects TRBV19 to TRBJ1-4, with a tentative D call TRBD1 (6 bases). The length of the CDR3 is 20 residues. Trimming removed 7 bases at V and 7 bases at J, with 34 bases between. CDR1 LNHDA and CDR2 SQIVND come from the germline V gene (reference sequence). The CDR3 sequence is CASTISPGHRHYSSGEKLFF. Here the CDR3 DNA reads TGTGCCAGTACCATAAGCCCGGGACACCGACACTATTCGAGTGGTGAAAAACTGTTTTTT. The full variable domain, completed using reference TRBV19 and TRBJ1-4, is DGGITQSPKYLFRKEGQNVTLSCEQNLNHDAMYWYRQDPGQGLRLIYYSQIVNDFQKGDIAEGYSVSREKKESFPLTVTSAQKNPTAFYLCASTISPGHRHYSSGEKLFFGSGTQLSVL.

The chain has TRBV3-1 (or the pseudogene TRBV3-2) and TRBJ2-2; TRBD1 aligns across 9 bases. V was pared by 3 bases and J by 5 bases, with 10 bases of the junction left unmatched. The length of the CDR3 is 17 residues. The germline V gene encodes CDR1 LGHDT and CDR2 YNNKEL (reference sequence). Here the CDR3 reads CASSHDLNRGHTGELFF. The CDR3 nucleotides read TGTGCCAGCAGCCACGACCTCAACAGGGGGCATACCGGGGAGCTGTTTTTT.

The chain is built from TRBV11-2 and TRBJ1-1, with D perhaps matching TRBD1 (5 bases). Germline assignment: CDR1 SGHAT and CDR2 FQNNGV. The ends were cut back, 5 bases at V and 4 bases at J, with 17 bases in the middle. The CDR3 extends over 15 amino acids. The CDR3 is CASSHEPGPSTEAFF. CDR3 bases: TGTGCCAGCAGCCATGAACCAGGGCCGAGCACTGAAGCTTTCTTT.

J is TRBJ1-1 and V is TRBV19; perhaps TRBD1 as D (6 bases). The length of the CDR3 is 14 residues. Per the germline V gene, CDR1 is LNHDA and CDR2 is SQIVND (reference sequence). V lost 7 bases and J 4 bases, leaving 16 bases between the germline ends. CDR3 bases: TGTGCCAGTACCTCTCCCCGACAGGTCACTGAAGCTTTCTTT. Protein product: CASTSPRQVTEAFF.

Notes on this clone: In the same sample, other DNA sequences code for this CDR3. V gene TRBV6-5 combines with J gene TRBJ1-4; no reliable D call. The ends were cut back, 9 bases at V and 0 bases at J, with 8 bases in the middle. CDR1 MNHEY and CDR2 SVGAGI come from the germline V gene. CDR3 length: 13 residues. In DNA, the CDR3 is TGTGCCAGTAAGGAGTCAACTAATGAAAAACTGTTTTTT. As protein: CASKESTNEKLFF.

The chain links TRBV4-3 to TRBJ2-2; 12 bases are a match to TRBD2. The germline V gene encodes CDR1 LGHNA and CDR2 YSLEER. Trimming cost V 1 base and J 3 bases; bases outside gene matches: 3. CDR3 length: 17 amino acids. This CDR3 is CASSQGLAGADTGELFF. CDR3 DNA sequence: TGCGCCAGCAGCCAAGGACTAGCGGGGGCTGACACCGGGGAGCTGTTTTTT.

The gene calls are TRBV15 and TRBJ2-7; 11 positions agree with TRBD1. Losses at the gene ends were 2 bases for V and 3 bases for J; bases not matched to a gene: 12. Per germline, CDR1 LNHNV and CDR2 YYDKDF (reference sequence). The CDR3 consists of 18 residues. CDR3 in DNA: TGTGCCACCAGCAGATCCGATCATGGACAGGGGGCTTTCTACGAGCAGTACTTC. Its protein is CATSRSDHGQGAFYEQYF.

The CDR3 protein is CASSRGEYNSPLHF. In DNA form, the CDR3 reads TGTGCCAGCAGCCGTGGGGAGTATAATTCACCCCTCCACTTT. The gene calls are TRBV7-2 and TRBJ1-6; no reliable D call. CDR1 is SGHTA and CDR2 is FQGNSA in the germline V gene. The ends were cut back, 5 bases at V and 4 bases at J, with 9 bases in the middle. This CDR3 has 14 amino acids.

V usage is TRBV5-8 and J usage is TRBJ1-1; 8 bases line up with TRBD1. The germline CDR1 and CDR2 sequences are SGHTS and YDEGEE. The length of the CDR3 is 15 residues. V shed 6 bases, J shed 2 bases, and the junction held 9 bases outside the gene matches. The CDR3 sequence is CASTLWTGINTEAFF. CDR3 nucleotide sequence: TGTGCCAGCACCCTCTGGACAGGGATCAACACTGAAGCTTTCTTT.

This clone was detected once. V usage is TRBV30 and J usage is TRBJ1-4, with D perhaps TRBD1 (5 bases). Trimming removed 0 bases at V and 10 bases at J, with 18 bases between. CDR3 length equals 15 residues. Germline CDR1 is GTSNPN and CDR2 is SVGIG (reference sequence). The CDR3 region has the DNA TGTGCCTGGAGTGTCCCAGGAGGGGTCCCTGGAAAACTGTTTTTT. This gives the protein CAWSVPGGVPGKLFF.

This clone was picked up many times. The chain uses TRBV7-9 and TRBJ1-3; possible D gene TRBD1, 5 bases. The germline CDR1 and CDR2 sequences are SEHNR and FQNEAQ (reference sequence). This CDR3 contains 15 residues. The V and J ends lost 0 bases and 4 bases respectively, with 10 bases between them. CDR3 in DNA: TGTGCCAGCAGCTTAGCCCGCGGGGCGGGAAACACCATATATTTT. This encodes CASSLARGAGNTIYF. Combining the CDR3 with reference TRBV7-9 and TRBJ1-3 gives the whole variable domain DTGVSQNPRHKITKRGQNVTFRCDPISEHNRLYWYRQTLGQGPEFLTYFQNEAQLEKSRLLSDRFSAERPKGSFSTLEIQRTEQGDSAMYLCASSLARGAGNTIYFGEGSWLTVV.

The chain uses TRBV30 and TRBJ1-3; D is ambiguous. The CDR3 extends over 14 amino acids. Trimming removed 1 base from V and 3 bases from J, with 10 bases in between. Per germline, CDR1 GTSNPN and CDR2 SVGIG (reference sequence). The CDR3 here is CAWSAPGGGNTIYF. As DNA, the CDR3 is TGTGCCTGGAGTGCCCCGGGAGGTGGAAACACCATATATTTT.

The rearrangement links TRBV5-1 to TRBJ1-2; D not resolved. This CDR3 is 15 amino acids long. The germline V and J ends were trimmed by 0 bases and 4 bases, with 13 bases remaining between them. Germline CDR1 reads SGHRS; CDR2 reads YFSETQ. The CDR3 bases are TGCGCCAGCAGCTTGGACCAGGTAGTTCGCTATGGCTACACCTTC. This encodes CASSLDQVVRYGYTF.

This sequence joins TRBV13 and TRBJ1-3, with a possible D match to TRBD1 (6 bases). Germline V lookup: CDR1 PRHDT, CDR2 FYEKMQ (reference sequence). The CDR3 sequence is 14 residues long. V gave up 3 bases and J gave up 4 bases, with 10 bases separating them. CDR3 coding DNA: TGTGCCAGCAGCTTTCGGGACACGGGAAACACCATATATTTT. This gives the protein CASSFRDTGNTIYF.

This clone is a singleton in its sample. The V call is TRBV9, the J call TRBJ1-1, with 7 bases that match TRBD1. CDR3 length: 11 amino acids. After removal of 4 bases from V and 7 bases from J, the junction contained 1 base not matched to a gene. Germline V lookup: CDR1 SGDLS, CDR2 YYNGEE. The CDR3 nucleotides read TGTGCCAGCAGCAGGGACAGTGAAGCTTTCTTT. Its translation: CASSRDSEAFF.

V usage is TRBV5-1 and J usage is TRBJ2-5, with TRBD1 as a possible D gene (6 bases). The V end was cut by 4 bases, the J end by 5 bases, with 18 bases between. In germline, CDR1 is SGHRS, CDR2 YFSETQ. The CDR3 extends over 15 amino acids. The CDR3: CASSPAGVVGETQYF. CDR3 DNA sequence: TGCGCCAGCAGCCCGGCAGGGGTAGTCGGGGAGACCCAGTACTTC.

This clone is a singleton in its sample. The chain has TRBV6-5 and TRBJ1-5; D is perhaps TRBD1 (5 bases). The CDR3 totals 13 residues. Germline V CDR1 and CDR2: MNHEY, SVGAGI. The V and J ends lost 6 bases and 7 bases respectively, with 13 bases between them. CDR3 sequence reads: CASSLRGYQPQHF. CDR3 coding DNA: TGTGCCAGCAGCCTTCGGGGGTACCAGCCCCAGCATTTT.

This chain links TRBV11-2 with TRBJ2-1; TRBD2 matches 9 bases. Trimming took 6 bases from V and 6 from J; bases not matched to a gene: 9. This CDR3 has 15 amino acids. CDR1 is SGHAT and CDR2 is FQNNGV in the germline V gene. CDR3 amino acids: CASSPSGGKINEQFF. The CDR3 coding sequence is TGTGCCAGCAGTCCGAGCGGGGGGAAGATCAATGAGCAGTTCTTC.

The chain is built from TRBV7-9 and TRBJ2-2; a weak D match, TRBD1 (6 bases). CDR1 SEHNR and CDR2 FQNEAQ come from the germline V gene (reference sequence). Trimming took off 2 bases at V and 1 base at J, with 8 bases between the two ends. This CDR3 has 15 amino acids. CDR3 protein: CASSLPQGNTGELFF. DNA of the CDR3: TGTGCCAGCAGCTTACCACAGGGGAACACCGGGGAGCTGTTTTTT.